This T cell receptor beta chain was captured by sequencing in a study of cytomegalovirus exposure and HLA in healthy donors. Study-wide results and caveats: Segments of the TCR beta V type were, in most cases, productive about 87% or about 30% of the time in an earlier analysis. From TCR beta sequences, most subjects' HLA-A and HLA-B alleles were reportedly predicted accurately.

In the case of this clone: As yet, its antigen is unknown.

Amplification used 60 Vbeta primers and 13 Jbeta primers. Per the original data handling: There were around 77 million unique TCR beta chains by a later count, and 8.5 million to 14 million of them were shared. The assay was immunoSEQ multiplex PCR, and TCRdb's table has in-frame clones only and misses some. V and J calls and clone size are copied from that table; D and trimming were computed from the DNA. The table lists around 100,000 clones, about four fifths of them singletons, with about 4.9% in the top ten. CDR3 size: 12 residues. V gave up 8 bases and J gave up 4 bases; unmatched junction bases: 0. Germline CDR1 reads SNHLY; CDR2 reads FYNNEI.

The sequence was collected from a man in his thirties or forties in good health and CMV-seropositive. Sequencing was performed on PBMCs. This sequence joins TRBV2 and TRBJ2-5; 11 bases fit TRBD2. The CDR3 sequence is CASGTSGETQYF. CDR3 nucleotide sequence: TGTGCCAGCGGGACTAGCGGAGAGACCCAGTACTTC. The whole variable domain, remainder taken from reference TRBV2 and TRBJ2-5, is EPEVTQTPSHQVTQMGQEVILRCVPISNHLYFYWYRQILGQKVEFLVSFYNNEISEKSEIFDDQFSVERPDGSNFTLKIRSTKLEDSAMYFCASGTSGETQYFGPGTRLLVL.